The table lists the clone carrying this T cell receptor (beta chain) with a few counts. The sample comes from a study of blood T cells in healthy people across ages. The germline V gene has CDR1 MNHEY and CDR2 SMNVEV (reference sequence). V gave up 3 bases and J gave up 7 bases; unmatched junction bases: 8. There are 14 residues in the CDR3. Combining a sample-barcoded 5' primer with a J-beta primer mix, a second PCR ran for about 7 to 12 cycles. TCRdb called the 5' RACE reads again in MiXCR, with one record for every CDR3 protein. The sample includes approximately 730,000 distinct CDR3 sequences, roughly 50% of them seen just once.

This chain joins TRBV27 and TRBJ2-7, with 8 bases fitting TRBD1. The origin of this receptor is a man aged 80 or over in good health. The sample consisted of blood. The CDR3 reads CASSFRTGMWEQYF. The CDR3 bases are TGTGCCAGCAGTTTTAGGACAGGGATGTGGGAGCAGTACTTC.